The source of this T cell receptor (beta chain) is a study of blood T cell repertoires in COVID-19. Overall study context: Specimens from acute and convalescent COVID-19 originated in the United States, Italy and Spain. Nucleic acid was either cDNA or gDNA, and it came from T cells, B-cell-depleted T cells, or PBMCs.

Sequenced by immunoSEQ multiplex PCR; TCRdb stores in-frame clones only, minus some. The sample has about 330,000 clones, about 92% seen once; the top ten hold 15% to 20%. Germline CDR1 is DFQATT and CDR2 is SNEGSKA (reference sequence). CDR3 length: 14 residues. V lost 3 bases to trimming and J lost 6 bases; unmatched junction nucleotides: 7. The TCR was taken from a woman between 25 and 40 years old who had recovered from COVID-19. Material: PBMCs or T cells enriched from blood (not recorded which). The rearrangement joins TRBV20-1 to TRBJ2-3; TRBD2 matches at 9 bases. The chain's CDR3 is CSASSGGIGDTQYF. CDR3 coding DNA: TGCAGTGCTAGTAGCGGGGGAATCGGGGATACGCAGTATTTT.